Each of the 26 T cell receptor beta chains below was sequenced from the same sample in a study of T cells in Graves' hyperthyroidism and ophthalmopathy. TCR beta CDR3 sequences were amplified from RNA transcripts. The HTBI set primed first-round TCR CDR3 RT-PCR. TCRdb re-derived calls from the multiplex PCR reads in MiXCR, one entry per CDR3 protein. The sample records fewer than 550,000 distinct CDR3 sequences, more than 15% being singletons. Material: blood. The receptors stem from a woman between 18 and 30 years old with Graves' hyperthyroidism.

This clonotype was seen ten or more times. V usage is TRBV29-1 and J usage is TRBJ2-7, with D unresolved. This CDR3 is built from 14 residues. V dropped 4 bases and J dropped 5 bases, with 18 bases sitting between them. Germline V gene sequence: CDR1 SQVTM, CDR2 ANQGSEA. Here the CDR3 reads CSVGPGPPINEQYF. The CDR3 DNA is TGCAGCGTTGGTCCCGGACCCCCGATTAACGAGCAGTACTTC.

This clonotype was observed at least ten times. This sequence joins TRBV6-1 and TRBJ2-7, with 12 bases that match TRBD1. Germline trimming cut 6 bases from V and 6 bases from J; bases unmatched to any gene: 3. The CDR3 has 13 residues. CDR1 and CDR2 from the germline V gene are MNHNS and SASEGT. The CDR3 DNA reads as TGTGCCAGCAGGATGGGACAGGGGGCCGAGCAGTACTTC. Protein sequence: CASRMGQGAEQYF.

The V call is TRBV10-3, the J call TRBJ2-1; the D gene is possibly TRBD2 (5 bases). This CDR3 comprises 12 residues. Looked up from germline, CDR1 is ENHRY and CDR2 is SYGVKD. V lost 6 bases and J lost 8, with 11 bases in between. CDR3 in amino acids: CAISRGPDEQFF. The CDR3 nucleotides read TGTGCCATCAGCCGAGGGCCAGATGAGCAGTTCTTC.

This clonotype appeared a few times. The chain combines TRBV19 with TRBJ1-6; TRBD1 is a possible D gene (6 bases). Per germline, CDR1 LNHDA and CDR2 SQIVND (reference sequence). Deletions cut 2 bases from V and 1 base from J, with 9 bases between. The CDR3 loop spans 16 amino acids. The chain's CDR3 is CASSISRGSYNSPLHF. CDR3 nucleotide sequence: TGTGCCAGTAGTATAAGCAGGGGATCCTATAATTCACCCCTCCACTTT. Supplemented by reference TRBV19 and TRBJ1-6, the full variable domain reads DGGITQSPKYLFRKEGQNVTLSCEQNLNHDAMYWYRQDPGQGLRLIYYSQIVNDFQKGDIAEGYSVSREKKESFPLTVTSAQKNPTAFYLCASSISRGSYNSPLHFGNGTRLTVT.

This clonotype was recorded at least ten times. V gene TRBV28 combines with J gene TRBJ1-6; weak D call: TRBD1 (5 bases). Germline V lookup: CDR1 MDHEN, CDR2 SYDVKM. This CDR3 has 14 amino acids. Trimming took 7 bases from V and 4 from J, leaving 11 bases between them. In DNA form, the CDR3 reads TGTGCCAGCACTGGGGGAGGTTATAATTCACCCCTCCACTTT. Protein sequence: CASTGGGYNSPLHF.

In its sample, this clonotype was seen many times. The genes are TRBV20-1 and TRBJ2-1; 9 bases are a match to TRBD1. The trim removed 5 bases at V and 4 bases at J, leaving 6 bases unmatched. CDR3 length: 14 amino acids. Germline V gene sequence: CDR1 DFQATT, CDR2 SNEGSKA (reference sequence). CDR3 coding DNA: TGCAGTGCTGAAAGACAGGGGGTTTACAATGAGCAGTTCTTC. This encodes CSAERQGVYNEQFF.

The rearrangement uses TRBV5-1 and TRBJ2-6; D tentatively reads TRBD1 or TRBD2 (6 bases each). V gave up 4 bases and J gave up 1 base, with 18 bases separating them. The germline gives CDR1 SGHRS, CDR2 YFSETQ. CDR3 length equals 18 residues. CDR3 sequence: CASSTRGGLFSGANVLTF. The CDR3 DNA reads as TGCGCCAGCAGCACCCGAGGGGGGCTTTTTTCTGGGGCCAACGTCCTGACTTTC.

This clonotype has just a few counts. This chain joins TRBV27 and TRBJ2-6; possible D gene TRBD1, 6 bases. Looked up from germline, CDR1 is MNHEY and CDR2 is SMNVEV (reference sequence). This CDR3 contains 18 residues. The V and J ends lost 6 bases and 0 bases respectively, with 18 bases between them. The CDR3 sequence: CASSRANKDSSGANVLTF. In DNA, the CDR3 is TGTGCCAGCAGCCGCGCGAATAAGGACAGCTCTGGGGCCAACGTCCTGACTTTC.

The chain joins TRBV10-2 to TRBJ1-2; D gene ambiguous. Germline loops: CDR1 WSHSY, CDR2 SAAADI. The CDR3 extends over 15 amino acids. The V gene lost 5 bases and the J gene lost 6 bases, with 19 bases spanning the gap. This chain's CDR3 is CASSWRASFEHGYTF. CDR3 nucleotides: TGCGCCAGCAGTTGGAGGGCCTCTTTCGAACATGGCTACACCTTC.

Turning to this clonotype: A much more abundant neighbour one base away suggests this may be a read error. The V call is TRBV27, the J call TRBJ2-7, with 10 bases that match TRBD1. CDR1 is MNHEY, CDR2 SMNVEV, per germline (reference sequence). Trimming cost V 6 bases and J 3 bases; bases outside gene matches: 8. This CDR3 spans 15 amino acids. The DNA of the CDR3 is TGTGCCAGCAGCGTACCGGGACAGGGGAACTACGAGCAGTACTTC. It codes for CASSVPGQGNYEQYF.

This clonotype was detected many times. This chain joins TRBV20-1 and TRBJ2-7; D is possibly TRBD2 (6 bases). Germline values: CDR1 DFQATT, CDR2 SNEGSKA (reference sequence). CDR3 length: 13 amino acids. V was clipped by 5 bases and J by 0 bases, with 11 bases between them. The CDR3 DNA reads TGCAGTGCTGATAGGGGACTCTCCTACGAGCAGTACTTC. As protein: CSADRGLSYEQYF.

This chain connects TRBV18 to TRBJ2-1; TRBD2 might be the D (6 bases). With 3 bases removed from V and 3 bases from J, the gap between germline ends came to 21 bases. The CDR3 is 18 amino acids. Germline V lookup: CDR1 KGHSH, CDR2 LQKENI. The CDR3 sequence: CASSPTDTGLGVYNEQFF. DNA for the CDR3: TGTGCCAGCTCACCTACTGATACGGGACTCGGAGTCTACAATGAGCAGTTCTTC.

This clonotype occurred a few times. This chain connects TRBV2 to TRBJ2-1, with D maybe TRBD1 (6 bases). V was trimmed by 4 bases and J by 6 bases, leaving 13 bases between them. The CDR3 contains 14 residues. CDR1 SNHLY and CDR2 FYNNEI come from the germline V gene. CDR3 in amino acids: CASSATGIGNEQFF. CDR3 nucleotides: TGTGCCAGCAGTGCAACAGGGATAGGCAATGAGCAGTTCTTC.

This clonotype was found many times. V and J are TRBV6-6 and TRBJ1-1; 8 bases map to TRBD1. This CDR3 comprises 15 residues. Germline V CDR1 and CDR2: MNHNY, SVGAGI (reference sequence). J lost 5 bases, V lost 1 base, and 6 bases had no gene match. CDR3 in DNA: TGTGCCAGCAGTTACTTTGACAGGGGAGGGACTGAAGCTTTCTTT. Translating it yields CASSYFDRGGTEAFF.

The chain uses TRBV29-1 and TRBJ2-7; possible D gene TRBD2, 6 bases. The CDR3 loop spans 15 amino acids. CDR1 and CDR2 from the germline V gene are SQVTM and ANQGSEA. Trimming took off 0 bases at V and 3 bases at J, with 15 bases between the two ends. The CDR3 loop is CSVEDPLGGNYEQYF. In DNA form, the CDR3 reads TGCAGCGTTGAAGATCCCCTAGGAGGGAACTACGAGCAGTACTTC.

This clonotype appeared many times. The chain combines TRBV11-2 with TRBJ1-4; D is perhaps TRBD1 (5 bases). There are 17 residues in the CDR3. The V end was cut by 6 bases, the J end by 0 bases, with 17 bases between. Germline CDR1 reads SGHAT; CDR2 reads FQNNGV. The CDR3 DNA reads as TGTGCCAGCAGACCTGGGGCGGCGCTTGCAACTAATGAAAAACTGTTTTTT. Translating gives CASRPGAALATNEKLFF.

V and J are TRBV2 and TRBJ1-1; 10 nucleotides align to TRBD1. The trim removed 4 bases at V and 3 bases at J, leaving 5 bases unmatched. This CDR3 has 15 residues. CDR1 is SNHLY and CDR2 is FYNNEI in the germline V gene. The CDR3 reads CASSVTGQGHTEAFF. The CDR3, as DNA: TGTGCCAGCAGTGTAACGGGACAGGGGCACACTGAAGCTTTCTTT.

This clonotype occurred a few times. The chain carries TRBV4-1 and TRBJ2-7; D gene ambiguous. V dropped 0 bases and J dropped 3 bases, with 15 bases sitting between them. Germline CDR1 MGHRA, CDR2 YSYEKL. This CDR3 has 16 residues. DNA of the CDR3: TGCGCCAGCAGCCAAGATTATAGCACAGAAGGCTACGAGCAGTACTTC. It translates to CASSQDYSTEGYEQYF.

The CDR3: CASRTAGEETQYF. CDR3 bases: TGTGCCAGTAGGACTGCGGGGGAAGAGACCCAGTACTTC. The chain is built from TRBV19 and TRBJ2-5, with TRBD2 identical over 7 bases. Per germline, CDR1 LNHDA and CDR2 SQIVND (reference sequence). The CDR3 consists of 13 residues. The ends lost 6 bases at V and 3 bases at J; junction bases unmatched: 4.

The chain joins TRBV9 to TRBJ2-1; 7 nucleotides match TRBD2. The CDR3 is 15 residues long. In germline, CDR1 is SGDLS, CDR2 YYNGEE. The trim removed 3 bases at V and 7 bases at J, leaving 10 bases unmatched. This CDR3 is CASSGGGGGKNEQFF. Written as DNA, the CDR3 is TGTGCCAGCAGCGGGGGGGGGGGGGGTAAAAATGAGCAGTTCTTC.

This clonotype was picked up a small number of times. The rearrangement uses TRBV7-9 and TRBJ1-1, with D tentatively TRBD1 (5 bases). CDR1 is SEHNR, CDR2 FQNEAQ, per germline (reference sequence). The CDR3 is 15 residues long. Trimming took off 1 base at V and 6 bases at J, with 15 bases between the two ends. CDR3 nucleotide sequence: TGTGCCAGCAGCTTAGGGAGGGACCTCGGGGCTGAAGCTTTCTTT. Its protein product is CASSLGRDLGAEAFF. The variable domain in full, completed from reference TRBV7-9 and TRBJ1-1, reads DTGVSQNPRHKITKRGQNVTFRCDPISEHNRLYWYRQTLGQGPEFLTYFQNEAQLEKSRLLSDRFSAERPKGSFSTLEIQRTEQGDSAMYLCASSLGRDLGAEAFFGQGTRLTVV.

In its sample, this clonotype was seen many times. J is TRBJ2-7 and V is TRBV20-1; D may be TRBD2 (5 bases). CDR3 length: 14 amino acids. Trimming took off 5 bases at V and 6 bases at J, with 20 bases between the two ends. Germline V gene lookup returns CDR1 DFQATT and CDR2 SNEGSKA (reference sequence). CDR3 protein: CSAVIGISAGEQYF. CDR3 nucleotides: TGCAGTGCTGTTATCGGGATATCAGCAGGCGAGCAGTACTTC.

This clonotype was counted at least ten times. Here the CDR3 DNA reads TGTGCCAGCAGCCAACGACAGATTGCGGCCGATGGCTACACCTTC. Encoded protein: CASSQRQIAADGYTF. This chain uses TRBV7-9 with TRBJ1-2, with a possible D match to TRBD1 (5 bases). Germline V gives CDR1 SEHNR, CDR2 FQNEAQ (reference sequence). This CDR3 is 15 amino acids long. V was clipped by 5 bases and J by 6 bases, with 19 bases between them.

The rearrangement uses TRBV5-1 and TRBJ1-6; perhaps TRBD1 as D (5 bases). Germline V lookup: CDR1 SGHRS, CDR2 YFSETQ. The CDR3 is made up of 12 amino acids. V gave up 7 bases and J gave up 7 bases, with 9 bases separating them. CDR3 nucleotide sequence: TGCGCCAGCGGGACGGGGAATTCACCCCTCCACTTT. Protein: CASGTGNSPLHF.

This clonotype was counted between two and nine times. The chain recombines TRBV6-2 or TRBV6-3 with TRBJ1-1; 8 bases are a match to TRBD1. CDR1 is MNHEY, CDR2 SVGEGT, per germline. J was trimmed by 0 bases and V by 6 bases; bases with no gene match: 9. The CDR3 has 16 residues. CDR3 DNA: TGTGCCAGCAGCGCCGGGACAGGATACATGAACACTGAAGCTTTCTTT. It yields the protein CASSAGTGYMNTEAFF.

This chain uses TRBV13 with TRBJ2-3; 10 bases are a match to TRBD1. This CDR3 contains 16 residues. The V gene end was trimmed by 6 bases and the J gene end by 4 bases; junction bases not matched to a gene: 10. Germline CDR1 reads PRHDT; CDR2 reads FYEKMQ (reference sequence). The CDR3 DNA is TGTGCCAGCAGACCCCCGCGGGGACAGGGGTCAGATACGCAGTATTTT. Encoded protein: CASRPPRGQGSDTQYF.